The 24 T cell receptor beta chains listed next were all sequenced from one sample in a study of CD8 T cells in Susac syndrome. About 0.5 to 1 ug RNA was reverse transcribed with random hexamers. TCRdb passed the immunoSEQ multiplex PCR reads through MiXCR, listing each CDR3 protein once. The table has more than 85,000 distinct CDR3 sequences, 95% to 98% seen once. Specimen: CD4+ T cells from PBMCs. These receptors were taken from a human donor in good health.

The CDR3 spells CASSYRLAGGAKNIQYF. Written as DNA, the CDR3 is TGTGCCAGCAGTTACAGACTAGCGGGAGGTGCCAAAAACATTCAGTACTTC. The J gene is TRBJ2-4, the V gene TRBV6-2 or TRBV6-3; 13 positions match TRBD2. Germline V gives CDR1 MNHEY, CDR2 SVGEGT. The ends lost 2 bases at V and 1 base at J; junction bases unmatched: 2. The CDR3 totals 17 residues.

This chain links TRBV28 with TRBJ1-5; D is unresolved. Germline values: CDR1 MDHEN, CDR2 SYDVKM. The CDR3 has 14 residues. The ends were cut back, 1 base at V and 0 bases at J, with 4 bases in the middle. CDR3 nucleotides: TGTGCCAGCAGTTTATCCCCTAGCAATCAGCCCCAGCATTTT. Its translation: CASSLSPSNQPQHF. The full variable domain, completed using reference TRBV28 and TRBJ1-5, is DVKVTQSSRYLVKRTGEKVFLECVQDMDHENMFWYRQDPGLGLRLIYFSYDVKMKEKGDIPEGYSVSREKKERFSLILESASTNQTSMYLCASSLSPSNQPQHFGDGTRLSIL.

The chain uses TRBV3-1 and TRBJ1-2, with D possibly TRBD1 on 6 matching bases. Trimming took 4 bases from V and 9 from J, leaving 18 bases between them. CDR1 LGHDT and CDR2 YNNKEL come from the germline V gene (reference sequence). The CDR3 loop spans 14 amino acids. DNA of the CDR3: TGTGCCAGCAGCCTCCCCCCAGGGGAAGTTAGCTACACCTTC. Its translation is CASSLPPGEVSYTF. The full variable domain, completed using reference TRBV3-1 and TRBJ1-2, is DTAVSQTPKYLVTQMGNDKSIKCEQNLGHDTMYWYKQDSKKFLKIMFSYNNKELIINETVPNRFSPKSPDKAHLNLHINSLELGDSAVYFCASSLPPGEVSYTFGSGTRLTVV.

The CDR3 nucleotides are TGTGCCAGCAGTCCCGGGCGAGGGGCCTCTAGTGAGCAGTACTTC. Translating gives CASSPGRGASSEQYF. The J gene is TRBJ2-7, the V gene TRBV6-1; tentatively, D is TRBD1 or TRBD2 (5 bases each). The CDR3 covers 15 residues. Per germline, CDR1 MNHNS and CDR2 SASEGT. V lost 5 bases and J lost 7, with 21 bases in between.

The count of this clonotype is one. The CDR3 is CSVDRTYGYTF. The CDR3 nucleotides are TGCAGCGTTGATAGGACTTATGGCTACACCTTC. J is TRBJ1-2 and V is TRBV29-1; D unresolved. There are 11 residues in the CDR3. Deletions cut 3 bases from V and 5 bases from J, with 7 bases between. Germline V gene sequence: CDR1 SQVTM, CDR2 ANQGSEA.

This chain connects TRBV5-1 to TRBJ2-7; possibly TRBD1 or TRBD2 for D (5 bases each). The V gene's germline CDR1 is SGHRS and CDR2 YFSETQ. The V end lost 0 bases, the J end lost 1 base, and 11 bases lay between the germline ends. The CDR3 runs 15 residues. Written as DNA, the CDR3 is TGCGCCAGCAGCTTGGATGGGGGTTTGTCCTACGAGCAGTACTTC. Protein sequence: CASSLDGGLSYEQYF.

This chain links TRBV4-1 with TRBJ2-7; D not resolved. The germline V and J ends were trimmed by 4 bases and 5 bases, with 21 bases remaining between them. The CDR3 extends over 16 amino acids. CDR1 is MGHRA, CDR2 YSYEKL, per germline. The CDR3 region is CASSLGRWSGKNEQYF. DNA for the CDR3: TGCGCCAGCAGCCTCGGTCGGTGGTCAGGTAAAAACGAGCAGTACTTC.

V is TRBV25-1 and J is TRBJ2-2; D is ambiguous. V gave up 7 bases and J gave up 4 bases, with 10 bases separating them. The germline V gene encodes CDR1 MGHDK and CDR2 SYGVNS. The CDR3 runs to 13 residues. The CDR3 DNA sequence: TGTGCCAGCATCGGGTTATCCACCGGGGAGCTGTTTTTT. Its protein is CASIGLSTGELFF.

The chain is built from TRBV19 and TRBJ1-1; 10 bases are shared with TRBD1. Germline assignment: CDR1 LNHDA and CDR2 SQIVND (reference sequence). This CDR3 is built from 15 residues. V shed 8 bases and J 1 base; nucleotides not matched to a gene: 7. Here the CDR3 reads CASDIRQGANTEAFF. The CDR3 DNA sequence: TGTGCCAGTGACATCAGACAGGGGGCGAACACTGAAGCTTTCTTT.

V gene TRBV12-3 or TRBV12-4 combines with J gene TRBJ1-5; D is ambiguous. This CDR3 has 14 amino acids. The germline V and J ends were trimmed by 3 bases and 4 bases, with 10 bases remaining between them. The CDR3 spells CASSLSTINQPQHF. The CDR3 DNA follows: TGTGCCAGCAGTTTGTCGACTATTAATCAGCCCCAGCATTTT.

The genes are TRBV5-4 and TRBJ2-5; D is ambiguous. The CDR3 runs 14 residues. Trimming shortened V by 0 bases and J by 1 base, and 7 bases separated the two germline ends. The germline gives CDR1 SGHNT, CDR2 YYREEE (reference sequence). The CDR3 sequence: CASSLGTLQETQYF. DNA for the CDR3: TGTGCCAGCAGCTTGGGTACTCTCCAAGAGACCCAGTACTTC.

The CDR3 DNA sequence: TGTGCCAGCAGTTTCAAACCCGTTGTTACTGAAGCTTTCTTT. The encoded protein is CASSFKPVVTEAFF. The chain is built from TRBV7-2 and TRBJ1-1; D is ambiguous. Trimming shortened V by 6 bases and J by 5 bases, and 16 bases separated the two germline ends. The length of the CDR3 is 14 residues. Germline V gene data show CDR1 as SGHTA and CDR2 as FQGNSA. The variable domain in full, completed from reference TRBV7-2 and TRBJ1-1, reads GAGVSQSPSNKVTEKGKDVELRCDPISGHTALYWYRQSLGQGLEFLIYFQGNSAPDKSGLPSDRFSAERTGGSVSTLTIQRTQQEDSAVYLCASSFKPVVTEAFFGQGTRLTVV.

V gene TRBV7-2 combines with J gene TRBJ1-4, with D maybe TRBD1 (5 bases). CDR3 length: 12 residues. The V gene's germline CDR1 is SGHTA and CDR2 FQGNSA. With 5 bases removed from V and 12 bases from J, the gap between germline ends came to 13 bases. The CDR3 nucleotides are TGTGCCAGCAGCCCGGACACTCATCAACTGTTTTTT. Its translation is CASSPDTHQLFF.

This clonotype came up once. The chain employs TRBV7-6 and TRBJ1-5; D might be TRBD1 (6 bases). The CDR3 is made up of 15 amino acids. V lost 5 bases and J lost 4, with 15 bases in between. Germline values: CDR1 SGHVS, CDR2 FNYEAQ. The CDR3 here is CASSERTEPNQPQHF. CDR3 DNA sequence: TGTGCCAGCAGCGAGAGGACAGAACCAAATCAGCCCCAGCATTTT.

This chain connects TRBV6-5 to TRBJ1-1; D not certain. V dropped 0 bases and J dropped 1 base, with 12 bases sitting between them. The CDR3 is 16 amino acids. CDR1 MNHEY and CDR2 SVGAGI come from the germline V gene. CDR3 nucleotides: TGTGCCAGCAGTTACTCCCAGGCACTTTCGAACACTGAAGCTTTCTTT. Its protein is CASSYSQALSNTEAFF.

The rearrangement links TRBV27 to TRBJ2-4, with D perhaps matching TRBD2 (5 bases). CDR1 MNHEY and CDR2 SMNVEV come from the germline V gene (reference sequence). The CDR3 extends over 13 amino acids. V shed 5 bases and J shed 5 bases, with 10 bases lying between them. The CDR3 DNA is TGTGCCAGCAGTCGGACTGTACAAAACATTCAGTACTTC. It specifies CASSRTVQNIQYF.

DNA of the CDR3: TGTGCCAGCAGCCAAGATAGGTCAGAGACCCAGTACTTC. Its protein product is CASSQDRSETQYF. V and J are TRBV3-1 and TRBJ2-5; D is unclear. Germline V lookup: CDR1 LGHDT, CDR2 YNNKEL (reference sequence). Trimming shortened V by 0 bases and J by 4 bases, and 6 bases separated the two germline ends. This CDR3 has 13 amino acids.

The J gene is TRBJ2-5, the V gene TRBV7-2; D may be TRBD1 or TRBD2 (5 bases each). The ends were cut back, 7 bases at V and 5 bases at J, with 17 bases in the middle. Germline V gene lookup returns CDR1 SGHTA and CDR2 FQGNSA. This CDR3 is 14 amino acids long. The CDR3 nucleotides read TGTGCCAGCACCCCTCGGCAGGGACGGGAGACCCAGTACTTC. Translation: CASTPRQGRETQYF.

This chain links TRBV6-5 with TRBJ2-2; D call uncertain. The CDR3 is 14 residues long. Germline CDR1 MNHEY, CDR2 SVGAGI. With 2 bases removed from V and 1 base from J, the gap between germline ends came to 5 bases. CDR3 region: CASSYRLNTGELFF. The CDR3 bases are TGTGCCAGCAGTTACAGGTTGAACACCGGGGAGCTGTTTTTT.

The chain has TRBV7-9 and TRBJ1-5; D is unclear. V gave up 5 bases and J gave up 7 bases, with 12 bases separating them. Germline V gene sequence: CDR1 SEHNR, CDR2 FQNEAQ (reference sequence). The CDR3 runs to 13 residues. CDR3 DNA sequence: TGTGCCAGCAGCCGCGGGCCTGACCAGCCCCAGCATTTT. It is translated as CASSRGPDQPQHF.

V gene TRBV29-1 combines with J gene TRBJ1-2, with D maybe TRBD1 (5 bases). Germline V gives CDR1 SQVTM, CDR2 ANQGSEA. V was clipped by 1 base and J by 8 bases, with 14 bases between them. The CDR3 runs 13 residues. The CDR3 sequence: CSVEVWAGNGYTF. The CDR3 nucleotides are TGCAGCGTTGAAGTGTGGGCAGGGAACGGCTACACCTTC.

The V and J genes are TRBV29-1 and TRBJ1-2; 7 bases map to TRBD1. The length of the CDR3 is 13 residues. With 3 bases clipped from V and 8 bases from J, the junction kept 9 bases outside the gene matches. Germline CDR1 is SQVTM and CDR2 is ANQGSEA. The CDR3 DNA reads TGCAGCGTTGACCTGGACAGGAAAGGGGGCTACACCTTC. Protein product: CSVDLDRKGGYTF.

The chain links TRBV4-1 to TRBJ2-1; 9 nucleotides match TRBD2. With 4 bases clipped from V and 0 bases from J, the junction kept 4 bases outside the gene matches. The CDR3 totals 16 residues. From germline, CDR1 is MGHRA and CDR2 YSYEKL. CDR3 region: CASSLRLADSYNEQFF. For the CDR3, the DNA is TGCGCCAGCAGCCTGCGACTAGCGGACTCCTACAATGAGCAGTTCTTC.

The genes are TRBV7-2 and TRBJ2-5; D possibly uses TRBD1 or TRBD2 (6 bases each). The CDR3 runs 13 residues. Germline V gene sequence: CDR1 SGHTA, CDR2 FQGNSA. The V and J ends lost 6 bases and 4 bases respectively, with 12 bases between them. CDR3 nucleotides: TGTGCCAGCAGGGAGGGGGGTTCAGAGACCCAGTACTTC. As protein: CASREGGSETQYF. The full variable domain, completed using reference TRBV7-2 and TRBJ2-5, is GAGVSQSPSNKVTEKGKDVELRCDPISGHTALYWYRQSLGQGLEFLIYFQGNSAPDKSGLPSDRFSAERTGGSVSTLTIQRTQQEDSAVYLCASREGGSETQYFGPGTRLLVL.